A selection of T cell receptor beta chains follows, all from one sample in a study of regulatory T cells in long-lasting Graves disease. One entry per CDR3 protein, called by TCRdb with MiXCR from the multiplex PCR reads. The table includes approximately 560,000 distinct CDR3 sequences, roughly a sixth detected once. These data are also associated with another study on T cells in Graves' hyperthyroidism and ophthalmopathy.

This specimen consisted of peripheral blood mononuclear cells (PBMCs), obtained at new diagnosis, from a patient treated with antithyroid drugs. The receptors originated from a man between 18 and 35 years old with Graves disease. Each CDR3 is given with its conserved first and last residue. The D gene is left open where the match is weak.

CASSLVPMARETQYF	TRBV28	TRBJ2-5	-
CATSKDRGLYEQYF	TRBV15	TRBJ2-7	TRBD1
CASNLAGGSAYNEQFF	TRBV27	TRBJ2-1	TRBD2
CASNLVGPGYTF	TRBV28	TRBJ1-2	-
CATSRDWELSGNTIYF	TRBV15	TRBJ1-3	-
CASSLRRDREYYEQYF	TRBV5-1	TRBJ2-7	TRBD1
CASSQEQVYNQPQHF	TRBV4-2	TRBJ1-5	-
CASSVAGQGHNEQFF	TRBV9	TRBJ2-1	TRBD1
CASGRTGAAYEQYF	TRBV12-5	TRBJ2-7	TRBD1
CASSTSGRIGDTQYF	TRBV7-8	TRBJ2-3	TRBD2
CASSVLSGGTGELFF	TRBV12-3/TRBV12-4	TRBJ2-2	TRBD2
CASSFRDIDYGYTF	TRBV11-1	TRBJ1-2	-
CASSVATGARTDTQYF	TRBV9	TRBJ2-3	-
CASSPKDSQETQYF	TRBV18	TRBJ2-5	-
CASSGFRGTTDTQYF	TRBV9	TRBJ2-3	TRBD1
CASSYGDPYEQYF	TRBV11-2	TRBJ2-7	-
CASSPSASGETQYF	TRBV18	TRBJ2-5	TRBD2
CSGGTASGRPNYEQYF	TRBV20-1	TRBJ2-7	-
CASNTPSGRQETQYF	TRBV25-1	TRBJ2-5	-
CASKRTGVIAEAFF	TRBV28	TRBJ1-1	TRBD1
CASSASTGPYNSPLHF	TRBV9	TRBJ1-6	-
CASSLGTGPLEQYF	TRBV7-2	TRBJ2-7	TRBD1
CASSAWTGGYTF	TRBV2	TRBJ1-2	-
CASSGGAFSYEQYF	TRBV9	TRBJ2-7	-
CASSPRDYPYEQYF	TRBV28	TRBJ2-7	TRBD2
CASSFRGLRGHSPLHF	TRBV12-3/TRBV12-4	TRBJ1-6	TRBD1
CAWSELDGSYSPLHF	TRBV30	TRBJ1-6	-
CASSPTGTSGDEQFF	TRBV3-1	TRBJ2-1	TRBD2
CSAAGGANNEQFF	TRBV20-1	TRBJ2-1	TRBD2
CASSPDSYGYTF	TRBV12-3/TRBV12-4	TRBJ1-2	-